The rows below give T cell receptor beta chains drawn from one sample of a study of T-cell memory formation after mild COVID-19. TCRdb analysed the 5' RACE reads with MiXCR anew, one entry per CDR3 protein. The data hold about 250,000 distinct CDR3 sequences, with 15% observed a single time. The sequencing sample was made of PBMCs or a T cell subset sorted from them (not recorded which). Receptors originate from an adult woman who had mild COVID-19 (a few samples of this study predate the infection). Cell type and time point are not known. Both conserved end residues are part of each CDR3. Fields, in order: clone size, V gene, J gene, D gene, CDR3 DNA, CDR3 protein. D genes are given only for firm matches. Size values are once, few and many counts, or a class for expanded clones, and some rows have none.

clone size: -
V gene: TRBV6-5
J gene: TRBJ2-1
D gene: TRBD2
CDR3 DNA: TGTGCCAGCAGTTCCCCGGGGACTAGCGGGAGTCGGAATGAGCAGTTCTTC
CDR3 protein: CASSSPGTSGSRNEQFF

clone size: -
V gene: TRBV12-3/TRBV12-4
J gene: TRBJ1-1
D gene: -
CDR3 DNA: TGTGCCAGCAGTCCTAGGTCCCGGGGGGGAGCTTTCTTT
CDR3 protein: CASSPRSRGGAFF

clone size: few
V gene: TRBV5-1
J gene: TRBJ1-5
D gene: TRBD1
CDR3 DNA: TGCGCCAGCAGCTGGGGGACAGAGAATCAGCCCCAGCATTTT
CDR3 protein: CASSWGTENQPQHF

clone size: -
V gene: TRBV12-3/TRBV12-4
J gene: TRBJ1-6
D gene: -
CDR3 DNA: TGTGCCAGCTGTCAGGGGCCGTCACCCCTCCACTTT
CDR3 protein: CASCQGPSPLHF

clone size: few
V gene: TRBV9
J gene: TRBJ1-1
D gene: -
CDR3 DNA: TGTGCCAGCAGCCCCCGACAGGATCCGAACACTGAAGCTTTCTTT
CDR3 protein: CASSPRQDPNTEAFF

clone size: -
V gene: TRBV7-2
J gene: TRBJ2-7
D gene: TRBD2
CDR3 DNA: TGTGCCAGCAGCTTAGCGGTTCTAGCGGGACCCCCCTACGAGCAGTACTTC
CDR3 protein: CASSLAVLAGPPYEQYF

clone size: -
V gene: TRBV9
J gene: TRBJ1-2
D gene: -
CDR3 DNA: TGTGCCAGCAGCGCGAGACAACCTTCTGGCTACACCTTC
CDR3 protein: CASSARQPSGYTF

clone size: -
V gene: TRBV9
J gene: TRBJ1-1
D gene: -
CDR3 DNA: TGTGCCAGCAGCGGTATTGGGGTCGGGGGCACTGAAGCTTTCTTT
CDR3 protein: CASSGIGVGGTEAFF

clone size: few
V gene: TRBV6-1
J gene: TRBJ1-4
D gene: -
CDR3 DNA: TGTGCCAGCAGTTCCCACCGTAATGAAAAACTGTTTTTT
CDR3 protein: CASSSHRNEKLFF

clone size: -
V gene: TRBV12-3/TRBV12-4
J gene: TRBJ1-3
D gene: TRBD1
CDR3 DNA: TGTGCCAGCAGTCGACAGGGGATCTCTGGAAACACCATATATTTT
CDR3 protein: CASSRQGISGNTIYF

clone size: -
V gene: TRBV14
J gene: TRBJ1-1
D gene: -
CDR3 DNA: TGTGCCAGCAGCCAAGAGTTGAACACTGAAGCTTTCTTT
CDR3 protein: CASSQELNTEAFF

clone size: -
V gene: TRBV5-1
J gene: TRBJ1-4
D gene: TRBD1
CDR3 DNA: TGCGCCAGCAGCTTGGTTCAACTTACAGGGGAGGATGAAAAACTGTTTTTT
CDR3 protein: CASSLVQLTGEDEKLFF

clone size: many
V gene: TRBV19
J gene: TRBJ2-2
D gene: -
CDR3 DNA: TGTGCCACCCCTAAGGAGACGGGACTTACCGGGGAGCTGTTTTTT
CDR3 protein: CATPKETGLTGELFF

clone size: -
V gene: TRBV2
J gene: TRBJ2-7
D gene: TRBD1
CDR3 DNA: TGTGCCAGCCGACAGGGTGGGACCTACGAGCAGTACTTC
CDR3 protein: CASRQGGTYEQYF

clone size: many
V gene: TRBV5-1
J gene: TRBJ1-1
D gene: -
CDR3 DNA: TGCGCCAGCAGCGCTAATTTTTGGGGGCGCACCACTGAAGCTTTCTTT
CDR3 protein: CASSANFWGRTTEAFF

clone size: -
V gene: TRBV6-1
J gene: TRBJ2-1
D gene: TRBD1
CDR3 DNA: TGTGCCAGCACCCGGGACAGGGGGAACAATGAGCAGTTCTTC
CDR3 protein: CASTRDRGNNEQFF

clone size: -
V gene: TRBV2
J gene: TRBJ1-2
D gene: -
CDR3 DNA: TGTGCCAGCAGTGCAGGGGCGGTCGACTATGGCTACACCTTC
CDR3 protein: CASSAGAVDYGYTF

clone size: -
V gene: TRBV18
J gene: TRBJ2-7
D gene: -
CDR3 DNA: TGTGCCAGCTCACCATCTGATACGAGGGAGCAGTACTTC
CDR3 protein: CASSPSDTREQYF

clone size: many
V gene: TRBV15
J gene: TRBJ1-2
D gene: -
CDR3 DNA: TGTGCCACCAGCAGAGGGACTAACTATGGCTACACCTTC
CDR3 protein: CATSRGTNYGYTF

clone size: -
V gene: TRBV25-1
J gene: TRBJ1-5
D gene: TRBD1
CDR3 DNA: TGTGCCAGCGCAGGGACAGGGCCTAATCAGCCCCAGCATTTT
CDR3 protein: CASAGTGPNQPQHF

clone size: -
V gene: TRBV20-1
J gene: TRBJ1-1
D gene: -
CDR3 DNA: TGCAGTGCCCCGGACACGCCCGAAGCTTTCTTT
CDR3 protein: CSAPDTPEAFF

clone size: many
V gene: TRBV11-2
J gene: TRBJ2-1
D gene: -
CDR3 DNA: TGTGCCAGCAGCTTAGGTGGGCTGGGTGAGCAGTTCTTC
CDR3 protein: CASSLGGLGEQFF

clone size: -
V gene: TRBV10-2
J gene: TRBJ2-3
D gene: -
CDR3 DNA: TGCGCCAGCCAGGCGGTGGGAGCTTGGACAGATACGCAGTATTTT
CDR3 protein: CASQAVGAWTDTQYF

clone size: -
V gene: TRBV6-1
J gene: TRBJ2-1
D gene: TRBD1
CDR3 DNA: TGTGCCAACCAACTTACAGGGGCGAGTGAGCAGTTCTTC
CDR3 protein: CANQLTGASEQFF

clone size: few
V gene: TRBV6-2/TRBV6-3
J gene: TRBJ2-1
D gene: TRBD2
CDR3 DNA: TGTGCCAGCCGGAGGGACTATCGTAATGAGCAGTTCTTC
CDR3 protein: CASRRDYRNEQFF

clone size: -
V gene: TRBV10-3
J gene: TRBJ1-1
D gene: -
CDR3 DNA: TGTGCCACTTCCGGGGGCGAAGTCACTGAAGCTTTCTTT
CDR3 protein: CATSGGEVTEAFF

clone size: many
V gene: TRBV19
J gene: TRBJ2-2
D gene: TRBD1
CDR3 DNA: TGTGCCACTCGTGGGACAGGGGTCGCCGGGGAGCTGTTTTTT
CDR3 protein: CATRGTGVAGELFF

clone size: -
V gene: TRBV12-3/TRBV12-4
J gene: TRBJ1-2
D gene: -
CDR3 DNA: TGTGCCAGCAGCCCCGGGACAAGGCGGATTTATGGCTACACCTTC
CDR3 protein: CASSPGTRRIYGYTF

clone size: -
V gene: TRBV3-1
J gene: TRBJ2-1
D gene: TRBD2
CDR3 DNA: TGTGCCAGCAGCCAAGAGTCAGTGGCGGGGGGGGCTAAGAATGAGCAGTTCTTC
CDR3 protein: CASSQESVAGGAKNEQFF

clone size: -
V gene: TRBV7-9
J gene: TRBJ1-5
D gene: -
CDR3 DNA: TGTGCCAGCAGCTTAGCAGGAGGCCCCCAGCATTTT
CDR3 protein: CASSLAGGPQHF

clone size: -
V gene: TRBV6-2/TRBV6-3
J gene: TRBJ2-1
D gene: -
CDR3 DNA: TGTGCCAGCAGTTACGGGAACAATGAGCAGTTCTTC
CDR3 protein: CASSYGNNEQFF

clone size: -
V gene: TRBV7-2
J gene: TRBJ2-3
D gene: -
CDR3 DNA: TGTGCCAGCAGCTTCATGGGGGCCCGGCCCACAGATACGCAGTATTTT
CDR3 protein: CASSFMGARPTDTQYF